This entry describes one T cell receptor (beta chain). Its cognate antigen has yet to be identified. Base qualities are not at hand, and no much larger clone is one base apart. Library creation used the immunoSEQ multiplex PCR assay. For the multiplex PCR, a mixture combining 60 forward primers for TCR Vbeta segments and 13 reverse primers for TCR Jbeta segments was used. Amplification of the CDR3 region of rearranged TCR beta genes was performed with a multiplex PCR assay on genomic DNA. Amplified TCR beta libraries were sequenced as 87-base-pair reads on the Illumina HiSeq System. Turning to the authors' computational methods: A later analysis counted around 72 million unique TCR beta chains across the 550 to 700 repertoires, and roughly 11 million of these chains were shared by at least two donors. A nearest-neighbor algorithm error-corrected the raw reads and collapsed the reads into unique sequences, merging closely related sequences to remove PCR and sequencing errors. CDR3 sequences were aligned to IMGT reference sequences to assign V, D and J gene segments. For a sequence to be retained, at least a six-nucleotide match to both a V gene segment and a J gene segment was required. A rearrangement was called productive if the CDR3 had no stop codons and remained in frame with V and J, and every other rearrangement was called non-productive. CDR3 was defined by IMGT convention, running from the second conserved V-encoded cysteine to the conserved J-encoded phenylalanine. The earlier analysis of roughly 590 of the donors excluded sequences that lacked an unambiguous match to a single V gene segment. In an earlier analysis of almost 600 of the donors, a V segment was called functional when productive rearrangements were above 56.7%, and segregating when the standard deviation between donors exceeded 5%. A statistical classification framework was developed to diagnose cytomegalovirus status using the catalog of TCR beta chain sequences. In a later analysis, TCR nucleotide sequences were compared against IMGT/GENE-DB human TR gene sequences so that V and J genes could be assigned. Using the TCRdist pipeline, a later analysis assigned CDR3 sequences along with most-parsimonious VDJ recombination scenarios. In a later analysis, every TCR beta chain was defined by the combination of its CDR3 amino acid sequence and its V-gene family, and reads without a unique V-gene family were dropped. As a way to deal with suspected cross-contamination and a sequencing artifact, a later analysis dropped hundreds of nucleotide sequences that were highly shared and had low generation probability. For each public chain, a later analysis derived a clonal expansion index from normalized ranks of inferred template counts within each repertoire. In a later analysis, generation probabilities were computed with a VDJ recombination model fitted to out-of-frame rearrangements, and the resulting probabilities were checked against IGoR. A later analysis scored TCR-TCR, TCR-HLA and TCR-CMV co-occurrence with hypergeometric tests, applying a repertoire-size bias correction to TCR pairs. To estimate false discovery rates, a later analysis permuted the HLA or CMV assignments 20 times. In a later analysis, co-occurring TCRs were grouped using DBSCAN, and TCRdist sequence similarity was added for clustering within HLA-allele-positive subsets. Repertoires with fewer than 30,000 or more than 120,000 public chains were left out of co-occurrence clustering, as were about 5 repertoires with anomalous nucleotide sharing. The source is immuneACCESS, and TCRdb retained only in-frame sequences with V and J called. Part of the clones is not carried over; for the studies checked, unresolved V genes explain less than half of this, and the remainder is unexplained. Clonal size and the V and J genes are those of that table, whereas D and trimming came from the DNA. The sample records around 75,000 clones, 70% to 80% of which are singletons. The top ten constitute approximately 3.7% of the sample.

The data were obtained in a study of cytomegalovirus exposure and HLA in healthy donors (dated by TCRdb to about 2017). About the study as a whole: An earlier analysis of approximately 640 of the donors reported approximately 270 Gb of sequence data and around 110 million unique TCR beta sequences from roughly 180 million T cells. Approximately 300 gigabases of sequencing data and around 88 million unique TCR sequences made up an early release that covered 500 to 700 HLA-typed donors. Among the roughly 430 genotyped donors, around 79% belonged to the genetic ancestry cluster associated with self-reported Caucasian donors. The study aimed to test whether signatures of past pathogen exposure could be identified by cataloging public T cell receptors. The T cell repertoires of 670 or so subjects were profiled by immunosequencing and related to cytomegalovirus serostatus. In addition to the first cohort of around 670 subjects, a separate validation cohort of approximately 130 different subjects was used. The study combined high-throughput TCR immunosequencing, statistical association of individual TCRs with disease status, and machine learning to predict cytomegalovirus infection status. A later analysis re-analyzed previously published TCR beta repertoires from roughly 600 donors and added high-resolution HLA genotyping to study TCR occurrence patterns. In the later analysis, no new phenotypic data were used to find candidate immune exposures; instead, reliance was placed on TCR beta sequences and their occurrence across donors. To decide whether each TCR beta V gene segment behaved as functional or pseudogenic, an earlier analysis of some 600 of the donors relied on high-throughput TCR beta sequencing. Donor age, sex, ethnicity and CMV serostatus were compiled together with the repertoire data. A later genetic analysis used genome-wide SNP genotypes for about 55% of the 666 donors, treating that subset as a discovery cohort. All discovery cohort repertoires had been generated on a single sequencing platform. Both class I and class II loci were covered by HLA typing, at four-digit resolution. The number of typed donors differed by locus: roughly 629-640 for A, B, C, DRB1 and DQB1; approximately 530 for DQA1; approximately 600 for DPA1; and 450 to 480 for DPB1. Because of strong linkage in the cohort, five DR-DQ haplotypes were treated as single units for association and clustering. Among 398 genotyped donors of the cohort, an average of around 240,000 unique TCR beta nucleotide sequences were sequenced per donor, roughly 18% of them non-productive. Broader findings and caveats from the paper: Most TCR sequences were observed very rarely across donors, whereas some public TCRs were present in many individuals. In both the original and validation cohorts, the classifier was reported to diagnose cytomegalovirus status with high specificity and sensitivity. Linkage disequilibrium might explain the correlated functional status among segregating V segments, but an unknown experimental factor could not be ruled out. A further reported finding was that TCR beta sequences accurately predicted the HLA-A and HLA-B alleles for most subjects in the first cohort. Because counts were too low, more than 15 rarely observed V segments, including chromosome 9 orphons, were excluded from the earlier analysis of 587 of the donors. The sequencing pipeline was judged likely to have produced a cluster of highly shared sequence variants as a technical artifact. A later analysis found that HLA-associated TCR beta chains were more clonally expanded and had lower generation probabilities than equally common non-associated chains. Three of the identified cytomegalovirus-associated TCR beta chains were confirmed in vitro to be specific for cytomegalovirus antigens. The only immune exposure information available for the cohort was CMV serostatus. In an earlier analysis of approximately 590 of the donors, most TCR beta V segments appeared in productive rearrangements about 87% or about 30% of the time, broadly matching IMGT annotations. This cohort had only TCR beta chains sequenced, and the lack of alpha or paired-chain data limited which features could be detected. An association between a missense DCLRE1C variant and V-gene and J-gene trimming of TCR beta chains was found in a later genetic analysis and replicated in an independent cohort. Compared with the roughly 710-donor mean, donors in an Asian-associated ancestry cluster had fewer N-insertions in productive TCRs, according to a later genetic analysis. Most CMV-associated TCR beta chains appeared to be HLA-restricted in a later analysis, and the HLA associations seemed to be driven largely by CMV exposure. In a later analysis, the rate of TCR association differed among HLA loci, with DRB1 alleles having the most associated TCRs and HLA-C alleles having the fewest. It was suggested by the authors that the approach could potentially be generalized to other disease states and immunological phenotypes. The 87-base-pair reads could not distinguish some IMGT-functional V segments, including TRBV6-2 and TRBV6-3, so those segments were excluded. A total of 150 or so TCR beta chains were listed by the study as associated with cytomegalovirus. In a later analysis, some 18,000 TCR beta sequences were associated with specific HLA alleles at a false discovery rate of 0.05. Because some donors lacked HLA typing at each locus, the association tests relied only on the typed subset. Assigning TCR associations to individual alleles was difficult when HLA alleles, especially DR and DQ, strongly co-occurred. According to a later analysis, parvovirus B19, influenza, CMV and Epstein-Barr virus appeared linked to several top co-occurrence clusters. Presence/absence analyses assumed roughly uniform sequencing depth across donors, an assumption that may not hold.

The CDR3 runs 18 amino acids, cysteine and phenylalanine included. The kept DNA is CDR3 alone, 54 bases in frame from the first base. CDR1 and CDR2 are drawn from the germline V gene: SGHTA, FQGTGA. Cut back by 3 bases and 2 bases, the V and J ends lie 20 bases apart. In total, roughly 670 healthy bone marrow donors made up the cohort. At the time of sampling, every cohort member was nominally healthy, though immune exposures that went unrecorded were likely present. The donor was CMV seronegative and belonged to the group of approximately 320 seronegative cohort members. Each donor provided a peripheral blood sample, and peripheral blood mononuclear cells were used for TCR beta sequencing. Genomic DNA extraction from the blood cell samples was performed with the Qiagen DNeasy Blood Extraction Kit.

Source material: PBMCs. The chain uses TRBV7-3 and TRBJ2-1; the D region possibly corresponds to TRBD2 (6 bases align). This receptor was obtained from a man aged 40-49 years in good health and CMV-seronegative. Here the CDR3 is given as CASSLAPGTERAYNEQFF. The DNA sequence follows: TGTGCCAGCAGCTTGGCCCCCGGGACTGAAAGAGCCTACAATGAGCAGTTCTTC. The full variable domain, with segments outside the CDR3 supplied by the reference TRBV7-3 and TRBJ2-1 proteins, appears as GAGVSQTPSNKVTEKGKYVELRCDPISGHTALYWYRQSLGQGPEFLIYFQGTGAADDSGLPNDRFFAVRPEGSVSTLKIQRTERGDSAVYLCASSLAPGTERAYNEQFFGPGTRLTVL.